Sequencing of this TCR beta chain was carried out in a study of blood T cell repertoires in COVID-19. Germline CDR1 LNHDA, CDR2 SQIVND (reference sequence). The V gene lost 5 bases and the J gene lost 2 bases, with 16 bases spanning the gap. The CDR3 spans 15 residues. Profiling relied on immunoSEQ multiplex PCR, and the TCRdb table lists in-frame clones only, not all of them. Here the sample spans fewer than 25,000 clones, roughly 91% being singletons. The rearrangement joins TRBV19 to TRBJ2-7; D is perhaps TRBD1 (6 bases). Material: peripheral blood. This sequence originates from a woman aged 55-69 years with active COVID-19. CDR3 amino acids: CASSAFSTGTYEQYF. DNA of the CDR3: TGTGCCAGTAGTGCCTTTTCGACAGGCACCTACGAGCAGTACTTC.